The 11 T cell receptor beta chains listed next were all sequenced from one sample in a study of blood T cells in healthy people across ages. Primed by a sample-barcoded 5' primer and a J-beta primer mix, a second PCR proceeded for 7 to 11 cycles. TCRdb called the 5' RACE reads again in MiXCR, with one record for every CDR3 protein. The sample contains roughly 800,000 distinct CDR3 sequences, roughly 60% of which appear only once. Sequencing used blood. Receptor source: a man in his thirties or forties in good health.

The chain carries TRBV11-2 and TRBJ2-4; D is unresolved. Germline V gene sequence: CDR1 SGHAT, CDR2 FQNNGV. The CDR3 has 15 residues. V was clipped by 1 base and J by 6 bases, with 13 bases between them. DNA of the CDR3: TGTGCCAGCAGCTTAGGCCCGACGGCCCTAAACATTCAGTACTTC. It specifies CASSLGPTALNIQYF.

The chain recombines TRBV27 with TRBJ2-7, with D unclear. The end of the DNA is better explained by TRBJ2-5, so the J call may be wrong. Germline CDR1 and CDR2: MNHEY and SMNVEV (reference sequence). There are 14 residues in the CDR3. The CDR3: CASSSLNPQETQYF. The CDR3 DNA reads TGTGCCAGCAGTTCCCTTAACCCTCAAGAGACCCAGTACTTC.

J is TRBJ2-1 and V is TRBV20-1, with TRBD2 identical over 8 bases. The CDR3 sequence is 12 residues long. CDR1 DFQATT and CDR2 SNEGSKA come from the germline V gene (reference sequence). V lost 7 bases, J lost 8 bases, and 7 bases stayed unmatched. In DNA, the CDR3 is TGCAGTGTCGGGGGGGCCTGGGATGAGCAGTTCTTC. This translates into CSVGGAWDEQFF.

This clonotype was observed a handful of times. This chain links TRBV3-1 with TRBJ2-3; no clear D. Trimming cost V 5 bases and J 2 bases, with 8 bases left between them. CDR3 length equals 13 residues. Per the germline V gene, CDR1 is LGHDT and CDR2 is YNNKEL (reference sequence). The CDR3 spells CASSGLVTDTQYF. The CDR3 DNA sequence: TGTGCCAGCAGCGGTCTCGTCACAGATACGCAGTATTTT.

V usage is TRBV2 and J usage is TRBJ1-2, with TRBD1 matching 7 bases. CDR1 and CDR2 from the germline V gene are SNHLY and FYNNEI. The CDR3 is 14 residues long. The trim removed 6 bases at V and 3 bases at J, leaving 7 bases unmatched. CDR3 bases: TGTGCCAGCAGCCGAACAGGGGTGGACTATGGCTACACCTTC. It codes for CASSRTGVDYGYTF.

J is TRBJ2-3 and V is TRBV20-1; 7 nucleotides line up with TRBD2. The CDR3 has 14 residues. The V and J ends lost 0 bases and 3 bases, in that order; junction bases with no gene match: 3. The germline gives CDR1 DFQATT, CDR2 SNEGSKA (reference sequence). The CDR3 reads CSARDWGGTDTQYF. DNA of the CDR3: TGCAGTGCTAGAGATTGGGGAGGGACAGATACGCAGTATTTT.

The rearrangement joins TRBV29-1 to TRBJ1-2; 11 bases are shared with TRBD1. The CDR3 contains 15 residues. V was pared by 6 bases and J by 4 bases, with 10 bases of the junction left unmatched. Germline V gene lookup returns CDR1 SQVTM and CDR2 ANQGSEA. CDR3 region: CSVSTGTGGRYGYTF. The CDR3 DNA follows: TGCAGCGTCAGCACCGGGACAGGGGGACGCTATGGCTACACCTTC.

The sample holds a few counts of this clonotype. This chain joins TRBV20-1 and TRBJ2-3; possible D gene TRBD2, 5 bases. Trimming stripped 4 bases from V and 4 bases from J, with 15 bases between. Germline values: CDR1 DFQATT, CDR2 SNEGSKA (reference sequence). The CDR3 loop spans 14 amino acids. DNA of the CDR3: TGCAGTGCTAACTGGCTAGCAACGGCAGATACGCAGTATTTT. As protein: CSANWLATADTQYF.

Comment on this clonotype: Since a much larger clone is just one base distant, this may be a read error. The chain links TRBV7-2 to TRBJ2-5, with TRBD1 matching 7 bases. The CDR3 covers 13 residues. With V trimmed by 1 base and J by 11 bases, 7 bases remained unmatched. Germline lookup yields CDR1 SGHTA and CDR2 FQGNSA. The CDR3 DNA sequence: TGTGCCAGCAGCTTAGACCGACAGGGTGGGCAGTACTTC. Its protein is CASSLDRQGGQYF.

This chain uses TRBV7-6 with TRBJ2-4, with 14 bases aligning to TRBD2. The DNA end is a closer match to TRBJ2-7, so the J assignment may be wrong. The germline V gene encodes CDR1 SGHVS and CDR2 FNYEAQ. CDR3 length: 18 amino acids. Here the CDR3 reads CASSLAGTSGGLGYEQYF. The CDR3 nucleotides read TGTGCCAGCAGCTTAGCTGGGACTAGCGGGGGTTTAGGCTACGAGCAGTACTTC.

V and J are TRBV29-1 and TRBJ2-5; TRBD1 matches at 9 bases. The CDR3 length is 14 residues. Trimming at V came to 4 bases and at J to 4 bases, leaving 7 bases not matched to a gene. CDR1 is SQVTM and CDR2 is ANQGSEA in the germline V gene. The CDR3, as DNA: TGCAGCGTTGGGGGTGACAGGGGGGCAGAGACCCAGTACTTC. The encoded protein is CSVGGDRGAETQYF.